The 22 T cell receptor beta chains below come from one sample, sequenced in a study of regulatory T cells in long-lasting Graves disease. The time point here: newly diagnosed GD, antithyroid drugs for less than 3 months. Researchers made the TCR library from RNA that was extracted from PBMCs. Both iRepertoire HTBI primers and Arm-PCR of CDR3 regions were used to build the TCR beta libraries. TCRdb re-derived calls from the multiplex PCR reads in MiXCR, one entry per CDR3 protein. The table lists under 700,000 distinct CDR3 sequences, 16% of them singletons. These same data were also listed under a study on T cells in Graves' hyperthyroidism and ophthalmopathy.

Sequences were derived from peripheral blood mononuclear cells (PBMCs), sampled at new diagnosis, from a patient treated with antithyroid drugs. The receptors were sampled from a woman between 40 and 65 years old with Graves disease.

There are a few counts of this clonotype. V usage is TRBV28 and J usage is TRBJ2-2, with D unresolved. CDR1 MDHEN and CDR2 SYDVKM come from the germline V gene. The CDR3 totals 13 residues. Trimming removed 6 bases at V and 4 bases at J, with 9 bases between. CDR3 sequence (DNA): TGTGCCAGCAGGAAGGGCGGCACCGGGGAGCTGTTTTTT. Amino acid sequence: CASRKGGTGELFF.

The table lists this clonotype with many counts. V gene TRBV11-2 combines with J gene TRBJ1-2, with D unclear. CDR1 is SGHAT and CDR2 is FQNNGV in the germline V gene. This CDR3 is built from 13 residues. V lost 4 bases, J lost 7 bases, and 13 bases lay in between. CDR3 residues: CASSSNGLGGYTF. The CDR3 nucleotides are TGTGCCAGCAGCTCCAACGGCTTGGGTGGCTACACCTTC.

This clonotype has more than one count but fewer than ten. CDR3: CASSELAVKETQYF. The CDR3 DNA reads TGTGCCAGCAGTGAATTAGCGGTGAAAGAGACCCAGTACTTC. The genes are TRBV2 and TRBJ2-5; D is possibly TRBD2 (6 bases). Germline V gene sequence: CDR1 SNHLY, CDR2 FYNNEI. The CDR3 contains 14 residues. Deletions cut 2 bases from V and 3 bases from J, with 10 bases between. The full variable domain, in which reference TRBV2 and TRBJ2-5 provide the parts outside the CDR3, is EPEVTQTPSHQVTQMGQEVILRCVPISNHLYFYWYRQILGQKVEFLVSFYNNEISEKSEIFDDQFSVERPDGSNFTLKIRSTKLEDSAMYFCASSELAVKETQYFGPGTRLLVL.

There are many counts of this clonotype. The CDR3 DNA reads TGTGCCAGCAAGATTAGCACAGATACGCAGTATTTT. This translates into CASKISTDTQYF. The gene calls are TRBV12-3 or TRBV12-4 and TRBJ2-3, with D unclear. This CDR3 has 12 residues. V lost 7 bases and J 0 bases, leaving 5 bases between the germline ends.

Ten or more counts support this clonotype. The rearrangement uses TRBV5-5 and TRBJ2-3, with unresolved D. V was cut by 2 bases and J by 4 bases, with 14 bases left in between. The length of the CDR3 is 15 residues. CDR1 is SGHKS, CDR2 YYEKEE, per germline (reference sequence). CDR3 nucleotides: TGTGCCAGCAGCTTATGGCAGGTCGGCGCAGATACGCAGTATTTT. This encodes CASSLWQVGADTQYF.

The table lists this clonotype with a few counts. In nucleotides, the CDR3 is TGCAGTGATGAGCGGGGGCGTGAATATGGCTACACCTTC. Protein product: CSDERGREYGYTF. The chain carries TRBV20-1 and TRBJ1-2; tentatively, D is TRBD1 (6 bases). The germline CDR1 and CDR2 sequences are DFQATT and SNEGSKA (reference sequence). Deletions cut 7 bases from V and 5 bases from J, with 17 bases between. The CDR3 is 13 residues long.

The V call is TRBV3-1, the J call TRBJ2-7; the D gene is possibly TRBD1 (6 bases). The length of the CDR3 is 14 residues. The V end was cut by 1 base, the J end by 1 base, with 8 bases between. Per the germline V gene, CDR1 is LGHDT and CDR2 is YNNKEL (reference sequence). The CDR3, as DNA: TGTGCCAGCAGCCAAGGGGACAAATCCTACGAGCAGTACTTC. Its translation is CASSQGDKSYEQYF.

The chain recombines TRBV19 with TRBJ1-2, with D unclear. The length of the CDR3 is 14 residues. The ends were cut back, 0 bases at V and 4 bases at J, with 9 bases in the middle. The V gene's germline CDR1 is LNHDA and CDR2 SQIVND (reference sequence). CDR3 nucleotides: TGTGCCAGTAGTATAGAGGGGAACTTCTATGGCTACACCTTC. Protein product: CASSIEGNFYGYTF.

This clonotype was detected ten times or more. The chain combines TRBV3-1 with TRBJ2-7; 9 bases agree with TRBD2. Germline CDR1 LGHDT, CDR2 YNNKEL (reference sequence). The CDR3 consists of 13 residues. V trimming: 5 bases; J trimming: 7 bases; junction bases outside the gene matches: 6. CDR3 in amino acids: CASSSSGGREQYF. CDR3 DNA sequence: TGTGCCAGCAGCTCCAGCGGGGGGAGAGAGCAGTACTTC.

This clonotype has ten or more counts. J is TRBJ2-5 and V is TRBV18; D is uncertain. Per the germline V gene, CDR1 is KGHSH and CDR2 is LQKENI. The CDR3 contains 15 residues. Trimming left V 6 bases short and J 3 bases short, with 17 bases between. The CDR3 DNA reads as TGTGCCAGCTCCTCGCGCTCAAGCACAAAAGAGACCCAGTACTTC. Translation: CASSSRSSTKETQYF.

This clonotype came up many times. The rearrangement links TRBV3-1 to TRBJ2-1; 9 bases align to TRBD1. The J segment lost 1 base and the V segment lost 8 bases, leaving 6 bases of the junction unmatched. Germline loops: CDR1 LGHDT, CDR2 YNNKEL (reference sequence). The CDR3 runs to 15 residues. CDR3 DNA sequence: TGTGCCAGCGCCCGACAGGGGGTTTCCTACAATGAGCAGTTCTTC. Translated, it gives CASARQGVSYNEQFF.

This clonotype was found many times. This chain links TRBV5-1 with TRBJ2-1, with TRBD1 as a possible D gene (6 bases). This CDR3 has 15 amino acids. CDR1 is SGHRS, CDR2 YFSETQ, per germline. Trimming cost V 1 base and J 8 bases, with 16 bases left between them. The CDR3 sequence: CASSLTGSFQDEQFF. In DNA form, the CDR3 reads TGCGCCAGCAGCTTGACAGGGTCGTTCCAGGATGAGCAGTTCTTC. Full variable domain (outside the CDR3, taken from reference TRBV5-1 and TRBJ2-1): KAGVTQTPRYLIKTRGQQVTLSCSPISGHRSVSWYQQTPGQGLQFLFEYFSETQRNKGNFPGRFSGRQFSNSRSEMNVSTLELGDSALYLCASSLTGSFQDEQFFGPGTRLTVL.

There are many counts of this clonotype. The chain is built from TRBV3-1 and TRBJ2-3; D tentatively reads TRBD1 or TRBD2 (6 bases each). Between the trimmed V and J ends, which lost 4 bases and 2 bases, there was a span of 22 bases. The CDR3 covers 18 residues. Germline values: CDR1 LGHDT, CDR2 YNNKEL (reference sequence). The CDR3 sequence: CASSRDLPRGDNTDTQYF. CDR3 sequence (DNA): TGTGCCAGCAGCCGAGACCTGCCGAGGGGGGATAACACAGATACGCAGTATTTT.

This clonotype was recorded a few times. J is TRBJ2-5 and V is TRBV4-1, with a possible D match to TRBD2 (5 bases). Trimming took 4 bases from V and 5 from J, leaving 17 bases between them. Germline lookup yields CDR1 MGHRA and CDR2 YSYEKL. This CDR3 contains 15 residues. The CDR3 loop is CASSLRGRTGETQYF. The CDR3 DNA sequence: TGCGCCAGCAGCCTCCGAGGGCGGACCGGGGAGACCCAGTACTTC.

The sample holds many counts of this clonotype. The chain carries TRBV20-1 and TRBJ1-2; D may be TRBD1 (5 bases). The CDR3 is made up of 14 amino acids. Germline assignment: CDR1 DFQATT and CDR2 SNEGSKA (reference sequence). The germline V and J ends were trimmed by 6 bases and 4 bases, with 18 bases remaining between them. The CDR3 DNA sequence: TGCAGTGCCAATGGGGCAACAGCGGGCTATGGCTACACCTTC. It encodes CSANGATAGYGYTF.

As to this clonotype: A read error may be the cause here, since a much bigger clone is one base away. The CDR3 carries no conserved terminal phenylalanine or tryptophan, so it likely arises from a read error. The chain joins TRBV12-3 or TRBV12-4 to TRBJ2-4, with 9 bases identical to TRBD1. V was clipped by 3 bases and J by 6 bases; unmatched bases: 6. The CDR3 length is 15 residues. As DNA, the CDR3 is TGTGCCAGCAGTTTGGGGACAGGGCTAGCAAACATTCAGTACCTC. Encoded protein: CASSLGTGLANIQYL.

V is TRBV11-2 and J is TRBJ1-2; 11 bases are shared with TRBD1. V lost 5 bases, J lost 2 bases, and 7 bases stayed unmatched. This CDR3 is built from 16 residues. Germline CDR1 and CDR2: SGHAT and FQNNGV. This CDR3 reads CASSDPGTGGNYGYTF. Written as DNA, the CDR3 is TGTGCCAGCAGCGATCCCGGGACAGGGGGAAACTATGGCTACACCTTC. Complete variable domain (other parts from reference TRBV11-2 and TRBJ1-2): EAGVAQSPRYKIIEKRQSVAFWCNPISGHATLYWYQQILGQGPKLLIQFQNNGVVDDSQLPKDRFSAERLKGVDSTLKIQPAKLEDSAVYLCASSDPGTGGNYGYTFGSGTRLTVV.

There are many counts of this clonotype. As DNA, the CDR3 is TGTGCCACCAGTGCCGTGTCCGACAGGGCGGCCACCTACGAGCAGTACTTC. Its protein is CATSAVSDRAATYEQYF. The chain has TRBV24-1 and TRBJ2-7; 7 nucleotides agree with TRBD1. From germline, CDR1 is KGHDR and CDR2 SFDVKD. V lost 5 bases and J lost 2; bases outside the gene matches: 14. This CDR3 contains 17 residues.

The chain joins TRBV14 to TRBJ2-3; tentative D call: TRBD1 (5 bases). Germline CDR1 and CDR2: SGHDN and FVKESK. The CDR3 covers 15 residues. The ends were cut back, 1 base at V and 1 base at J, with 9 bases in the middle. The CDR3 nucleotides read TGTGCCAGCAGCCAAGGAACCAGGGGCACAGATACGCAGTATTTT. This sequence encodes CASSQGTRGTDTQYF. Full variable domain (outside the CDR3, taken from reference TRBV14 and TRBJ2-3): EAGVTQFPSHSVIEKGQTVTLRCDPISGHDNLYWYRRVMGKEIKFLLHFVKESKQDESGMPNNRFLAERTGGTYSTLKVQPAELEDSGVYFCASSQGTRGTDTQYFGPGTRLTVL.

The rearrangement joins TRBV10-3 to TRBJ2-1; possible D gene TRBD2, 6 bases. V gave up 3 bases and J gave up 8 bases, with 14 bases separating them. In germline, CDR1 is ENHRY, CDR2 SYGVKD. The CDR3 totals 14 residues. CDR3 protein: CAISELGTSYEQFF. The CDR3 DNA reads as TGTGCCATCAGTGAATTGGGGACTTCTTATGAGCAGTTCTTC.

This clonotype was counted only a few times. V is TRBV28 and J is TRBJ1-1; TRBD1 is a possible D gene (6 bases). The V end lost 5 bases, the J end lost 1 base, and 11 bases lay between the germline ends. The CDR3 length is 14 residues. Per the germline V gene, CDR1 is MDHEN and CDR2 is SYDVKM. The CDR3 nucleotides read TGTGCCAGCAGTATTCAGACAGGGAACACTGAAGCTTTCTTT. This translates into CASSIQTGNTEAFF.

The sample holds a few counts of this clonotype. This rearrangement joins TRBV30 to TRBJ1-2; 7 positions match TRBD1. Germline V gene sequence: CDR1 GTSNPN, CDR2 SVGIG (reference sequence). The J segment lost 6 bases and the V segment lost 4 bases, leaving 8 bases of the junction unmatched. The length of the CDR3 is 13 residues. CDR3 sequence reads: CAWISHRGDGYTF. DNA for the CDR3: TGTGCCTGGATTTCGCACAGGGGCGATGGCTACACCTTC.